This T cell receptor (beta chain) was documented in a study of blood T cell repertoires in COVID-19. About the study: Sample material is recorded as cDNA or gDNA derived from T cells, B-cell-depleted T cells, or PBMCs.

Germline CDR1 SGHNT, CDR2 YYREEE (reference sequence). This CDR3 is 13 amino acids long. Trimming shortened V by 0 bases and J by 6 bases, and 7 bases separated the two germline ends. Per the study methods: From reference gene primer amplification, estimates of nucleated cell counts were derived. Here immunoSEQ multiplex PCR was the method, and the copy in TCRdb shows in-frame clones only, minus some. From that table come the V and J calls and clone size; the DNA was used to work out D and trimming. The sample records roughly 110,000 clones, about 80% being singletons. The sequenced material came from peripheral blood. The receptor was derived from a woman in her forties with acute or convalescent COVID-19. The rearrangement joins TRBV5-4 to TRBJ2-1; D is unresolved. CDR3 sequence reads: CASSLEKRNEQFF. CDR3 sequence (DNA): TGTGCCAGCAGCTTGGAAAAGCGCAATGAGCAGTTCTTC.